This TCR beta chain emerged from a study of blood T cell repertoires in COVID-19 (TCRdb year 2020). About the study as a whole: Samples from collaborators originated in the United States, Italy and Spain and spanned both the acute and convalescent phases of COVID-19. The samples were drawn from the first 160 participants of the ongoing ImmuneRACE study and from about 1,200 subjects provided by 6 global collaborators. The repertoires were released in a freely available public database intended as a resource for research on the immune response to SARS-CoV-2. HLA class I and class II types, where available, came from metadata supplied by the sample provider rather than from assay-based typing. The prospective study material was composed of cDNA or gDNA derived from T cells, B-cell-depleted T cells, or PBMCs. A de-identified subject ID, COVID-19 status, age in years and sex were almost always included in the sample metadata. Subjects who had been exposed to COVID-19, were actively infected with it, or had recovered from it provided the deeply sampled blood TCRbeta repertoires that made up the dataset. Study-level results and caveats: The amount of clinical and demographic metadata varied by source and participant and was provided uncurated.

Trimming takes 5 bases from V and 7 bases from J, and the germline ends sit 15 bases apart. Including the terminal cysteine and phenylalanine, the CDR3 comprises 13 residues. Solely the CDR3 DNA is kept, with 39 bases framed from the first base. CDR1 and CDR2, looked up from the germline V gene (reference sequence), are LNHDA and SQIVND. The collaborating institutions used their own protocols to collect whole blood in K2EDTA tubes. For TCRbeta analysis, collaborators shipped samples in one of three forms: frozen whole blood, isolated PBMCs, or DNA extracted from either of those sample types. A remark on this clone: Its antigen remains unidentified. No base quality values were provided; no much bigger clone lies one nucleotide off.

The immunoSEQ Assay, a bias-controlled multiplex PCR, was used to amplify TCRbeta CDR3 regions from genomic DNA. On the authors' methods: Nucleated cell counts per sample were estimated from amplification of reference gene primers within the assay. Sequence reads were collapsed and filtered to measure the absolute abundance of every unique TCRbeta CDR3 rearrangement. For each sample, productive Simpson clonality was calculated as the square root of Simpson's diversity index across productive rearrangements. Sourced from immuneACCESS, this table was stored by TCRdb with only in-frame sequences that have V and J called. A share of the clones is absent; for the studies checked, an unresolved V gene accounts for under half, and the remainder has no known explanation. V, J and clone size reflect that table, while D and trimming were determined from the DNA. The sample profile shows 120,000 or so clones; roughly 79% of them were found once. The top ten hold around a quarter of the sample.

The clonotype originates from a human donor in a cohort sampled during active COVID-19. The sequenced sample was peripheral blood. This receptor chain uses TRBV19 and TRBJ2-7, with the D gene not confidently named. The DNA sequence is given as TGTGCCAGTAGTGAGTTCGGAACCAGGGAGCAGTACTTC. Translation gives CASSEFGTREQYF.